What follows describes a single T cell receptor (beta chain). The antigen is unknown. The CDR3 ends on some other residue instead of the conserved phenylalanine or tryptophan, so this is likely a read error. This sample was taken from a study of tumor and adjacent non-tumor tissue in lung cancer. Whole-study context: Patients were aged about 30 to 85, ten or so men and about 5 women, stage I to III. General study findings and limits: Shorter survival was associated with higher TCR diversity in tumors. Tumor tissue had significantly higher TCR diversity than normal lung. Tumor repertoires had a smaller top 100 clone share than normal lung.

Three rounds of nested PCR, following a modified ARM-PCR protocol, produced the TCRbeta library. TCRdb reanalysed the multiplex PCR reads using MiXCR and keeps one entry per CDR3 protein. Seen here are 70,000 to 90,000 distinct CDR3 sequences, 75% to 90% observed once, and the top ten hold roughly 15%. RNA was extracted from bulk tissue without any cell sorting. Looked up from germline, CDR1 is DFQATT and CDR2 is SNEGSKA (reference sequence). The CDR3 totals 15 residues. Input material: lung tumor tissue. The chain uses TRBV20-1 and TRBJ2-1, with a possible D match to TRBD2 (6 bases). The sequence came from a woman aged 45-65 years with non-small cell lung cancer. CDR3 in DNA: TGCAGCGCTAGAAATCGGCTTGGAGGGCTCAATGATCAGTTCTTA. As protein: CSARNRLGGLNDQFL.